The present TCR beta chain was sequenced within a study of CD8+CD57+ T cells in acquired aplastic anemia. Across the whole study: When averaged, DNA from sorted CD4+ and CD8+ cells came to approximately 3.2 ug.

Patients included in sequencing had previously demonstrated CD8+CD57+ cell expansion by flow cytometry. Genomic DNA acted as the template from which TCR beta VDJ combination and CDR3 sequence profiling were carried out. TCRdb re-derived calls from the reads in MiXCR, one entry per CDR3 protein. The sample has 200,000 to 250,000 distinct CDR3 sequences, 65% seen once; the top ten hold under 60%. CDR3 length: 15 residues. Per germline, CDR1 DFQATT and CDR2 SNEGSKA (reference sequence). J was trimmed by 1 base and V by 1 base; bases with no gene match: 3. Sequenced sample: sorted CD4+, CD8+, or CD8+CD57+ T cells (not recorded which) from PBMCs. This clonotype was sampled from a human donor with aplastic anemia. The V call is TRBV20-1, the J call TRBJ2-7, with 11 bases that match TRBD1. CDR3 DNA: TGCAGTGCTAGAGGGGGGACAGGGGGATCCTACGAGCAGTACTTC. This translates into CSARGGTGGSYEQYF.